This T cell receptor beta chain was sequenced in a study of blood T cells in healthy people across ages. The study, taken as a whole, reports: Across the age range, TCR beta diversity per million T cells fell in a roughly linear way.

V lost 5 bases to trimming and J lost 6 bases; unmatched junction nucleotides: 12. Germline V gene data show CDR1 as SQVTM and CDR2 as ANQGSEA. The CDR3 totals 15 residues. A word on this clonotype: Its antigen is not identified.

Investigators took about 10 milliliters of peripheral blood from every donor. Isolation recovered at least 6.5 million PBMCs from every sample. Total RNA was extracted at no less than 5.5 micrograms per sample. Alongside a J-beta primer mix, a sample-barcoded 5' primer served in a second PCR lasting roughly 6 to 11 cycles. In TCRdb, the 5' RACE reads were re-called with MiXCR into one record per CDR3 protein. This sample has hundreds of thousands of distinct CDR3 sequences, with around 45% found just once. The rearrangement uses TRBV29-1 and TRBJ1-2, with 10 nucleotides matching TRBD1. The sequencing sample was made of blood. This TCR was sampled from a man at least 80 years old in good health. The CDR3 loop reads CSVPGTGDMTNGYTF. The CDR3 coding sequence is TGCAGCGTTCCCGGGACAGGGGATATGACCAATGGCTACACCTTC.